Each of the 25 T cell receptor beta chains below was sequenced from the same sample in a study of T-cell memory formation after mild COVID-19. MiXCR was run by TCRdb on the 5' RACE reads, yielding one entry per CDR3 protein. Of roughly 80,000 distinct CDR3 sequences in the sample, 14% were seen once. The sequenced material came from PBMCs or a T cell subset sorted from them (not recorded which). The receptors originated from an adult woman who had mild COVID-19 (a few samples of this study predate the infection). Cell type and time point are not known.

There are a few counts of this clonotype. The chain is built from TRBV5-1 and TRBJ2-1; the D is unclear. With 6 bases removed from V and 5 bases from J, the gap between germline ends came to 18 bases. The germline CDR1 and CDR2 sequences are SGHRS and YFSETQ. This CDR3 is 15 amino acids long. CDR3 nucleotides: TGCGCCAGCACCCCCTACAGCCAAATCCACAATGAGCAGTTCTTC. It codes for CASTPYSQIHNEQFF.

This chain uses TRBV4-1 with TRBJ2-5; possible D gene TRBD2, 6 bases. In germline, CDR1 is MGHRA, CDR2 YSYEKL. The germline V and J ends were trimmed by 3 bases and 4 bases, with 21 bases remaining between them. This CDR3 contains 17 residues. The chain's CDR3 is CASSQNGRERARETQYF. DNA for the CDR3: TGCGCCAGCAGCCAGAATGGTCGGGAGCGGGCGAGAGAGACCCAGTACTTC.

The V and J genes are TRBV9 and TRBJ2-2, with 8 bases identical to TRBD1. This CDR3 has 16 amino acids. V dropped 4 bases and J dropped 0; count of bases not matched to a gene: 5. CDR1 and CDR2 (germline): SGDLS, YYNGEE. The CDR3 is CASSIQDRANTGELFF. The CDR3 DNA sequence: TGTGCCAGCAGCATCCAGGACAGGGCGAACACCGGGGAGCTGTTTTTT.

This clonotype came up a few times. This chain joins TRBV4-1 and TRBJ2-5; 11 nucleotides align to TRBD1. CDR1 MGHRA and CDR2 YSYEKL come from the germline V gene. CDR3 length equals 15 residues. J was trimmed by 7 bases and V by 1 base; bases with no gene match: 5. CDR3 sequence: CASSQGTGGFGTQYF. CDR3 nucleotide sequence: TGCGCCAGCAGCCAAGGGACAGGGGGCTTCGGGACCCAGTACTTC.

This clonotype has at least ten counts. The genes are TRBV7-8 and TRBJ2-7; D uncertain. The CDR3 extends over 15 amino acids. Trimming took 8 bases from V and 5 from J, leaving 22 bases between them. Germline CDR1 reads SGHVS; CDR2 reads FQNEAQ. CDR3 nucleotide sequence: TGTGCCAGCCCCCCTTCGGCAGCCCCCTGGGACGAGCAGTACTTC. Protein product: CASPPSAAPWDEQYF.

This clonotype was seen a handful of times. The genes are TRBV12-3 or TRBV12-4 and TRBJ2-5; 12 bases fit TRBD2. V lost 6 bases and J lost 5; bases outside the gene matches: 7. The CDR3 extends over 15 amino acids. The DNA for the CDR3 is TGTGCCAGCAGCCGAGGGACTAGCGGGTATGAGACCCAGTACTTC. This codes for CASSRGTSGYETQYF.

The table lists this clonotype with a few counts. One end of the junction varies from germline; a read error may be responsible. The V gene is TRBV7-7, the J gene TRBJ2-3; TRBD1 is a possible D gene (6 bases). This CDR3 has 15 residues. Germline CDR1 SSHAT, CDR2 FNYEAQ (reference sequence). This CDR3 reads CASSFQGTLTDTQYF. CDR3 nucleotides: TGTGCTAGCAGCTTTCAGGGGACACTCACAGATACGCAGTATTTT.

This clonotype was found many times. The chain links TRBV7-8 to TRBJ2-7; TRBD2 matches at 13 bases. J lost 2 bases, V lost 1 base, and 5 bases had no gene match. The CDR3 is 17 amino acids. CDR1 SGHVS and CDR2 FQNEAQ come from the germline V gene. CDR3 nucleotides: TGTGCCAGCAGCTTAGGGACTAGCGGGGGCCTTACCTACGAGCAGTACTTC. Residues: CASSLGTSGGLTYEQYF.

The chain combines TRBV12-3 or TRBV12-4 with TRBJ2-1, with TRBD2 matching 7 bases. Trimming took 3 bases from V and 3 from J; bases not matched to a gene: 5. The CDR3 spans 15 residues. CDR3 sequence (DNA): TGTGCCAGCAGTTTGGAAGGACTAGTCTACAATGAGCAGTTCTTC. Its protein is CASSLEGLVYNEQFF.

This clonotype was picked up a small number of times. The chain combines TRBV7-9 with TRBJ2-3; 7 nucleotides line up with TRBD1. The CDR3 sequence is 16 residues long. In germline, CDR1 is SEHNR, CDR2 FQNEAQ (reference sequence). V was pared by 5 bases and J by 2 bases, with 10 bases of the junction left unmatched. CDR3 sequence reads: CASSKRQGRDTDTQYF. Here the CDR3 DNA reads TGTGCCAGCAGCAAACGACAGGGTCGGGACACAGATACGCAGTATTTT.

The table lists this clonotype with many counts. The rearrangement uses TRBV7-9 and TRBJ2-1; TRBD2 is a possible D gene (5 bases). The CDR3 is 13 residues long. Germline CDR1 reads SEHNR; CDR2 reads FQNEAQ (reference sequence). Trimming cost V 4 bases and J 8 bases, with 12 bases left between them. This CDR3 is CASSSPGSDEQFF. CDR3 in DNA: TGTGCCAGCAGCTCTCCGGGGAGCGATGAGCAGTTCTTC.

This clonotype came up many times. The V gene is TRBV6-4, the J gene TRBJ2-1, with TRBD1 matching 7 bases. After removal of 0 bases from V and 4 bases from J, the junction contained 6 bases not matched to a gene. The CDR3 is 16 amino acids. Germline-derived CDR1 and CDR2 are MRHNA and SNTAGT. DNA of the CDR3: TGTGCCAGCAGTGACTCGCTCACAGGGGTATACAATGAGCAGTTCTTC. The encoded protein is CASSDSLTGVYNEQFF.

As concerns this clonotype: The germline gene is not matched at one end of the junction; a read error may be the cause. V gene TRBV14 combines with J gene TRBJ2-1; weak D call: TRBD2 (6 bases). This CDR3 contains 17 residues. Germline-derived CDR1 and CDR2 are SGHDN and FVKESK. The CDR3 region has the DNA TGTGCCAGCAGCCAAGATCGGTTTGGGGGAGGCTACCATGAGCAGTTCTTC. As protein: CASSQDRFGGGYHEQFF. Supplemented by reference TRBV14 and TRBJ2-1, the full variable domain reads EAGVTQFPSHSVIEKGQTVTLRCDPISGHDNLYWYRRVMGKEIKFLLHFVKESKQDESGMPNNRFLAERTGGTYSTLKVQPAELEDSGVYFCASSQDRFGGGYHEQFFGPGTRLTVL.

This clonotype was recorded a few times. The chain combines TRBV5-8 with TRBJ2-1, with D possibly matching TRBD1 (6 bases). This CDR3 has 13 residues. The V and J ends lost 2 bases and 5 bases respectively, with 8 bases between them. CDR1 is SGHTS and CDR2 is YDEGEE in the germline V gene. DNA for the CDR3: TGTGCCAGCAGCTTTGGACAGAACAATGAGCAGTTCTTC. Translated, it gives CASSFGQNNEQFF. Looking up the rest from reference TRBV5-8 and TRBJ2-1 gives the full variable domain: EAGVTQSPTHLIKTRGQQATLRCSPISGHTSVYWYQQALGLGLQFLLWYDEGEERNRGNFPPRFSGRQFPNYSSELNVNALELEDSALYLCASSFGQNNEQFFGPGTRLTVL.

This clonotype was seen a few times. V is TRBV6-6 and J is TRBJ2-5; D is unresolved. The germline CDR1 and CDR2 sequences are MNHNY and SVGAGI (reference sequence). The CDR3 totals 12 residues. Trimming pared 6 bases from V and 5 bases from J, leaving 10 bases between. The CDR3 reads CASSEGEETQYF. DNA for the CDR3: TGTGCCAGCAGCGAAGGCGAGGAGACCCAGTACTTC.

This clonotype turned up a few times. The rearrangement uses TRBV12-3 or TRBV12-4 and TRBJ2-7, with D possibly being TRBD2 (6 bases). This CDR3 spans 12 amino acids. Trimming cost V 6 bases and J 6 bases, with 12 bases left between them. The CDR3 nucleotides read TGTGCCAGCAGACAACTAGCATCCGAGCAGTACTTC. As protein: CASRQLASEQYF.

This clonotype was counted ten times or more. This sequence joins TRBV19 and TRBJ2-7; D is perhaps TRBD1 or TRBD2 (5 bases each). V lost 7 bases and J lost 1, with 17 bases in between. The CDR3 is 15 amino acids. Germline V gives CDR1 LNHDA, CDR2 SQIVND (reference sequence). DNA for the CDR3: TGTGCCAGTACCCCGGGACCCAGCCGATCCTACGAGCAGTACTTC. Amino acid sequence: CASTPGPSRSYEQYF.

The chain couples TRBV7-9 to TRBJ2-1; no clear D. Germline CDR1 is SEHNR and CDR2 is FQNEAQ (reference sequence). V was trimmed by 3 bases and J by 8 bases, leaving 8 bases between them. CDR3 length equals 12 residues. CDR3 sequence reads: CASSFLKDEQFF. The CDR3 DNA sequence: TGTGCCAGCAGCTTCCTTAAGGATGAGCAGTTCTTC.

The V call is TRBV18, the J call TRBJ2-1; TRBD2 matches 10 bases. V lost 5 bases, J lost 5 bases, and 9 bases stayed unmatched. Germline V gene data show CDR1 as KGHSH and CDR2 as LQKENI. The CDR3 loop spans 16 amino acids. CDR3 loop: CASSSESGGADNEQFF. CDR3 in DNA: TGTGCCAGCTCATCTGAGAGCGGGGGGGCGGACAATGAGCAGTTCTTC.

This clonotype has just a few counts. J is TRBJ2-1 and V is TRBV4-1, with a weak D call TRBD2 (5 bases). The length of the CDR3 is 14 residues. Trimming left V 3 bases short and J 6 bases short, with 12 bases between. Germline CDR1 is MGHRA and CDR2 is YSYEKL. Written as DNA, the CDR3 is TGCGCCAGCAGCCACGCCGGGGATTTCAATGAGCAGTTCTTC. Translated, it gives CASSHAGDFNEQFF.

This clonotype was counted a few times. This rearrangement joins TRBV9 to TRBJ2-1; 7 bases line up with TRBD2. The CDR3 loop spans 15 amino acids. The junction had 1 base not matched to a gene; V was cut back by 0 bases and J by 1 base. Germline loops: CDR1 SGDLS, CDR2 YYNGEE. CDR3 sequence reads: CASSVGGGSYNEQFF. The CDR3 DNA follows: TGTGCCAGCAGCGTAGGGGGGGGATCCTACAATGAGCAGTTCTTC.

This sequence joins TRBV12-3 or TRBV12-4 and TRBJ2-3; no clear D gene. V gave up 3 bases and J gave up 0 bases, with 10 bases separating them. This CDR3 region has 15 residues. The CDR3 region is CASSFDPGSTDTQYF. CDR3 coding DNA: TGTGCCAGCAGTTTCGACCCCGGGAGCACAGATACGCAGTATTTT.

This CDR3 is CASSQDSGAYEQYF. The CDR3, as DNA: TGCGCCAGCAGCCAAGATAGCGGGGCCTACGAGCAGTACTTC. This rearrangement joins TRBV4-3 to TRBJ2-7; 8 bases fit TRBD2. The CDR3 contains 14 residues. V was clipped by 0 bases and J by 2 bases; unmatched bases: 0. Germline V gene sequence: CDR1 LGHNA, CDR2 YSLEER.

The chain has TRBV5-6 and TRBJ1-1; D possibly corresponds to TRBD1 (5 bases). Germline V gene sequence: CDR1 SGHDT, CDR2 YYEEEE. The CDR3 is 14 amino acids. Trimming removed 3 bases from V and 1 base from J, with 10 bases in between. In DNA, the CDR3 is TGTGCCAGCAGCTCGGGGGGTAGGAACACTGAAGCTTTCTTT. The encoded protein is CASSSGGRNTEAFF. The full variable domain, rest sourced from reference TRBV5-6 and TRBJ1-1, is DAGVTQSPTHLIKTRGQQVTLRCSPKSGHDTVSWYQQALGQGPQFIFQYYEEEERQRGNFPDRFSGHQFPNYSSELNVNALLLGDSALYLCASSSGGRNTEAFFGQGTRLTVV.

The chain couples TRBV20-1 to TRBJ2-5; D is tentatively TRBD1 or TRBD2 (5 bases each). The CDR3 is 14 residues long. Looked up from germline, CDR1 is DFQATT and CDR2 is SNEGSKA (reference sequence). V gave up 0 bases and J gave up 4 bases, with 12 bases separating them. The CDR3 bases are TGCAGTGCTAGAGATTTGAGGGGAAGAGAGACCCAGTACTTC. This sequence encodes CSARDLRGRETQYF.